These 5 T cell receptor beta chains came from one sample sequenced in a study of blood T cell repertoires in COVID-19. Assay: immunoSEQ multiplex PCR; the TCRdb copy retains only in-frame clones and omits some. The sample carries tens of thousands of clones, approximately 82% recorded once. Sequenced material: peripheral blood. Source of these receptors: a man aged 50-59 years with active or convalescent COVID-19.

The rearrangement links TRBV6-1 to TRBJ1-1; maybe TRBD1 (5 bases). V lost 0 bases to trimming and J lost 0 bases, with 11 bases between them. The CDR3 totals 16 residues. CDR1 and CDR2 from the germline V gene are MNHNS and SASEGT. The CDR3 nucleotides read TGTGCCAGCAGTGAAGCTTTTTGGGGCATGAACACTGAAGCTTTCTTT. This sequence encodes CASSEAFWGMNTEAFF.

This clone was detected only a few times. The chain has TRBV5-1 and TRBJ1-3; D is possibly TRBD1 (6 bases). V was clipped by 3 bases and J by 2 bases, with 18 bases between them. The CDR3 is 17 residues long. The germline CDR1 and CDR2 sequences are SGHRS and YFSETQ. CDR3 sequence: CASSSSSSTGPGNTIYF. The CDR3 DNA follows: TGCGCCAGCAGCTCATCCTCCTCGACAGGTCCTGGAAACACCATATATTTT.

The chain has TRBV4-1 and TRBJ1-2; TRBD1 matches 10 bases. The J segment lost 7 bases and the V segment lost 0 bases, leaving 5 bases of the junction unmatched. The V gene's germline CDR1 is MGHRA and CDR2 YSYEKL. The CDR3 totals 15 residues. The DNA for the CDR3 is TGCGCCAGCAGCCAAGATGGGACAGGGGCTCTTGGCTACACCTTC. This translates into CASSQDGTGALGYTF.

The V call is TRBV5-6, the J call TRBJ1-6; 9 bases fit TRBD1. V lost 3 bases, J lost 9 bases, and 4 bases stayed unmatched. This CDR3 is built from 14 residues. The germline gives CDR1 SGHDT, CDR2 YYEEEE. The CDR3 DNA sequence: TGTGCCAGCAGCTACCGGGACAGGGCTTCACCCCTCCACTTT. It translates to CASSYRDRASPLHF.

The chain employs TRBV24-1 and TRBJ2-3; D is undetermined. V was shortened by 1 base and J by 5 bases, with 12 bases between the two germline ends. Germline CDR1 and CDR2: KGHDR and SFDVKD. The CDR3 is 15 amino acids. The CDR3: CATSDFATTGDTQYF. The CDR3 DNA is TGTGCCACCAGTGATTTTGCCACAACGGGAGATACGCAGTATTTT.